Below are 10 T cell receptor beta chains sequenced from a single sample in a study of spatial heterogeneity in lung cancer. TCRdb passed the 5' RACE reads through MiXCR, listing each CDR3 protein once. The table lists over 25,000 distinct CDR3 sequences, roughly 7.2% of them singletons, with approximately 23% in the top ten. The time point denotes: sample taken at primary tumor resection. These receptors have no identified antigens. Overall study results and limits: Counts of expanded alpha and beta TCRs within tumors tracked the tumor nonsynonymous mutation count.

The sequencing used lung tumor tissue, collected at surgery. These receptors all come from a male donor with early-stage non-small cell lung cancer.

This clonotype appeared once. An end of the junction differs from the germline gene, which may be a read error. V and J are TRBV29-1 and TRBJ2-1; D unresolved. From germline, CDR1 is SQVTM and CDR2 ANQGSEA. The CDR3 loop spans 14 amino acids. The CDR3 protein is CSAPSSGSYNAQFF. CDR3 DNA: TGCAGCGCCCCCTCCTCGGGCTCCTACAATGCGCAGTTCTTC.

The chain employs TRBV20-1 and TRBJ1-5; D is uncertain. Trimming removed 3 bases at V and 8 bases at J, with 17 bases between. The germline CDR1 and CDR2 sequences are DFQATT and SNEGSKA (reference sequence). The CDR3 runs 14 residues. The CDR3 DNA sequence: TGCAGTGCTAGCGAGGTGGCGGGTTTGGAGCCCCAGCATTTT. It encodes CSASEVAGLEPQHF.

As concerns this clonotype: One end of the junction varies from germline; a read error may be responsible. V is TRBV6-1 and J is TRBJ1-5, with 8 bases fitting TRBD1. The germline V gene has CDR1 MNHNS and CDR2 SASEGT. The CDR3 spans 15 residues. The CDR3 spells CASRPRTGSSQPQHF. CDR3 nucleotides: TGTGCCAGCAGACCCAGGACAGGGAGCAGTCAGCCCCAGCATTTT.

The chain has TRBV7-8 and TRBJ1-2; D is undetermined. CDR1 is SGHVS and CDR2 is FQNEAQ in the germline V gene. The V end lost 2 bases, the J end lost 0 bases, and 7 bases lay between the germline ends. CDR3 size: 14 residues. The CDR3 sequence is CASSLRTPNYGYTF. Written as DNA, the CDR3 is TGTGCCAGCAGCTTACGCACTCCTAACTATGGCTACACCTTC.

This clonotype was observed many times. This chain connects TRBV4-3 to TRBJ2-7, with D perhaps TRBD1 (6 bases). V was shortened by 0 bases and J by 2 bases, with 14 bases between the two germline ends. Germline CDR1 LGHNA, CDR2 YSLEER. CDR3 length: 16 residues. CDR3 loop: CASSQDRGGRTYEQYF. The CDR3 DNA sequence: TGCGCCAGCAGCCAAGATCGAGGGGGTCGAACCTACGAGCAGTACTTC.

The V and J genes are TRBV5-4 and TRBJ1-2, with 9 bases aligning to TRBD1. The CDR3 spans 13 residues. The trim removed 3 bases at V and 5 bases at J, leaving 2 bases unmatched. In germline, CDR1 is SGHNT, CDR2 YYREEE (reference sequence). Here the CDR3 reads CASSYDRGYGYTF. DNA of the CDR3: TGTGCCAGCAGCTACGACAGGGGGTATGGCTACACCTTC.

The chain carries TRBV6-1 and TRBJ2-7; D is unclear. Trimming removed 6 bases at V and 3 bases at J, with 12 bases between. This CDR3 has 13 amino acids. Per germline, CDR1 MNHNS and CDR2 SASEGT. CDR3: CASRSITNYEQYF. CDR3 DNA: TGTGCCAGCAGGTCAATCACGAACTACGAGCAGTACTTC.

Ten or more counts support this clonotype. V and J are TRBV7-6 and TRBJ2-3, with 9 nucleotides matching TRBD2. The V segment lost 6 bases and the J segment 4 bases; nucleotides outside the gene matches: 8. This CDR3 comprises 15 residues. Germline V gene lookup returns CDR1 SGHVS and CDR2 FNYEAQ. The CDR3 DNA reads TGTGCCAGCAGAGTAGGCGGGGGGGCATCAGATACGCAGTATTTT. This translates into CASRVGGGASDTQYF.

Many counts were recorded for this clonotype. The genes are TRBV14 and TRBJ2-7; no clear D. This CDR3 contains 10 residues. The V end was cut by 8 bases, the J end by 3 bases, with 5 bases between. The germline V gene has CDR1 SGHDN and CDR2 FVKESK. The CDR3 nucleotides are TGTGCCAGCGGTAACTACGAGCAGTACTTC. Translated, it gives CASGNYEQYF.

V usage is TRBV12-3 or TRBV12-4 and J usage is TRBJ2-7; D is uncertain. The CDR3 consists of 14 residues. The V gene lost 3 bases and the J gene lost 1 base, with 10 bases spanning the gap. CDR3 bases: TGTGCCAGCAGTTTCCTTGGGGTTTCCTACGAGCAGTACTTC. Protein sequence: CASSFLGVSYEQYF.